The 13 T cell receptor beta chains presented below share a single source sample, sequenced in a study of blood T cells in healthy people across ages. The authors ran a second PCR of about 6 to 11 cycles using a sample-barcoded 5' primer and a J-beta primer mix. Each CDR3 protein gets one entry after TCRdb re-called the 5' RACE reads with MiXCR. This sample carries about 1.1 million distinct CDR3 sequences, around two fifths of them seen once, and the ten largest clones take about an eighth. Input material: blood. Source of these receptors: a man aged 18 to 30 in good health.

The V and J genes are TRBV20-1 and TRBJ2-1, with 15 bases lining up with TRBD2. Per the germline V gene, CDR1 is DFQATT and CDR2 is SNEGSKA (reference sequence). J lost 7 bases, V lost 5 bases, and 3 bases had no gene match. There are 14 residues in the CDR3. CDR3 residues: CSAPGTSGGNEQFF. Written as DNA, the CDR3 is TGCAGTGCTCCGGGGACTAGCGGGGGGAATGAGCAGTTCTTC.

This chain links TRBV20-1 with TRBJ2-2; no reliable D call. Germline CDR1 DFQATT, CDR2 SNEGSKA (reference sequence). The CDR3 is 13 residues long. V lost 3 bases and J lost 7, with 12 bases in between. Here the CDR3 reads CSARDRAVGELFF. In DNA form, the CDR3 reads TGCAGTGCTAGGGATCGGGCGGTCGGGGAGCTGTTTTTT.

The count of this clonotype is one. The rearrangement uses TRBV15 and TRBJ2-5; D could derive from TRBD1 or TRBD2 (5 bases each). The ends were cut back, 1 base at V and 1 base at J, with 13 bases in the middle. CDR3 size: 16 residues. The germline V gene has CDR1 LNHNV and CDR2 YYDKDF (reference sequence). The CDR3 coding sequence is TGTGCCACCAGCAGAGTATGGGGGAGCTTCCAAGAGACCCAGTACTTC. Translating it yields CATSRVWGSFQETQYF.

The chain carries TRBV7-6 and TRBJ1-5, with D unclear. This CDR3 has 15 amino acids. V lost 2 bases and J lost 3, with 11 bases in between. The germline V gene encodes CDR1 SGHVS and CDR2 FNYEAQ. The CDR3 region is CASSLSSLVNQPQHF. The CDR3 region has the DNA TGTGCCAGCAGCTTAAGTTCCTTGGTCAATCAGCCCCAGCATTTT.

This clonotype was seen a few times. The CDR3, as DNA: TGTGCCAGCAGGAGTGGCTCTGGGGCCAACGTCCTGACTTTC. Translating it yields CASRSGSGANVLTF. The V and J genes are TRBV7-9 and TRBJ2-6, with D unresolved. The CDR3 has 14 residues. V dropped 6 bases and J dropped 0 bases, with 6 bases sitting between them. Per the germline V gene, CDR1 is SEHNR and CDR2 is FQNEAQ (reference sequence).

The chain has TRBV5-1 and TRBJ1-3, with D maybe TRBD1 (5 bases). This CDR3 has 15 residues. CDR1 and CDR2 (germline): SGHRS, YFSETQ. V was clipped by 3 bases and J by 4 bases, with 14 bases between them. The CDR3 DNA reads as TGCGCCAGCAGCTCCCGGGACGGAAAGGGAAACACCATATATTTT. As protein: CASSSRDGKGNTIYF.

As DNA, the CDR3 is TGTGCCATCAGTACAGGCAATGAGCAGTACTTC. This gives the protein CAISTGNEQYF. V gene TRBV10-3 combines with J gene TRBJ2-5, with a weak D call TRBD1 (5 bases). With 5 bases removed from V and 11 bases from J, the gap between germline ends came to 12 bases. This CDR3 is 11 amino acids long. The germline V gene has CDR1 ENHRY and CDR2 SYGVKD.

The J gene is TRBJ1-1, the V gene TRBV18, with D perhaps TRBD1 (5 bases). V lost 5 bases and J 0 bases, leaving 16 bases between the germline ends. CDR1 and CDR2 (germline): KGHSH, LQKENI. The CDR3 sequence is 16 residues long. The CDR3 region has the DNA TGTGCCAGCTCATCCTCTTCGACAGAGTTGAACACTGAAGCTTTCTTT. Translation: CASSSSSTELNTEAFF.

This clonotype appeared a few times. This chain's CDR3 is CASSSRQGANSPLHF. DNA of the CDR3: TGTGCCAGCAGCAGCAGACAGGGGGCGAATTCACCCCTCCACTTT. V usage is TRBV7-2 and J usage is TRBJ1-6; 10 bases match TRBD1. The CDR3 has 15 residues. Germline assignment: CDR1 SGHTA and CDR2 FQGNSA. The ends lost 5 bases at V and 7 bases at J; junction bases unmatched: 5.

This chain joins TRBV29-1 and TRBJ1-3, with D tentatively TRBD1 (5 bases). Trimming left V 3 bases short and J 0 bases short, with 9 bases between. Germline V gene sequence: CDR1 SQVTM, CDR2 ANQGSEA. The CDR3 is 14 amino acids. The CDR3 DNA is TGCAGCGTTGACGGGGGGAGCTCTGGAAACACCATATATTTT. Encoded protein: CSVDGGSSGNTIYF.

The chain recombines TRBV3-1 with TRBJ1-3; the D is unclear. The CDR3 loop spans 14 amino acids. Germline V gene data show CDR1 as LGHDT and CDR2 as YNNKEL (reference sequence). Deletions cut 5 bases from V and 2 bases from J, with 10 bases between. In DNA, the CDR3 is TGTGCCAGCAGCTATCGGGCCCCTGGAAACACCATATATTTT. This translates into CASSYRAPGNTIYF.

This clonotype came up a few times. The gene calls are TRBV10-3 and TRBJ1-5; no reliable D call. The CDR3 is 13 residues long. V lost 3 bases to trimming and J lost 8 bases, with 11 bases between them. From germline, CDR1 is ENHRY and CDR2 SYGVKD. In nucleotides, the CDR3 is TGTGCCATCAGTGACTCGTGGATTGAGCCCCAGCATTTT. Protein product: CAISDSWIEPQHF.

In nucleotides, the CDR3 is TGTGCCAGCAGCCCGGGGATCCTTTACCCGGGGGCCACAGATACGCAGTATTTT. Its translation: CASSPGILYPGATDTQYF. V and J are TRBV7-6 and TRBJ2-3; either TRBD1 or TRBD2 may fit D (6 bases each). Germline-derived CDR1 and CDR2 are SGHVS and FNYEAQ. The CDR3 consists of 18 residues. V was cut by 5 bases and J by 2 bases, with 23 bases left in between. The whole variable domain, filled in from reference TRBV7-6 and TRBJ2-3, reads GAGVSQSPRYKVTKRGQDVALRCDPISGHVSLYWYRQALGQGPEFLTYFNYEAQQDKSGLPNDRFSAERPEGSISTLTIQRTEQRDSAMYRCASSPGILYPGATDTQYFGPGTRLTVL.